This T cell receptor (beta chain) was retrieved from a study of beta chain features in type 1 diabetes. About the research overall: Patients and healthy donors were similar in age, gender and cell yields.

In this sample, this clone turned up a few times. The antigen is unknown. Overall study results and limits: Short templates might get an advantage during PCR, and this would be equal in patients and controls. Diminished insertions and augmented deletions at VDJ junctions characterized type 1 diabetes patients. Moderately but significantly shorter TCRB CDR3s were found in Type 1 diabetes patients in all four CD4+ subsets.

Reverse transcription of all isolated RNA meant that expressed TCRB transcripts were sequenced. The assay was immunoSEQ multiplex PCR, and TCRdb's table has in-frame clones only and misses some. The sample lists 640,000 or so clones; roughly 13% were seen once. The source of this sequence is a man aged 18 to 29 with type 1 diabetes. The sequenced sample consisted of naive CD4+ T cells from blood.

The CDR3 DNA reads TGCGCCAGCAGCTTGGTCCCGGCGGGGGAGCAAGAGACCCAGTACTTC. Amino acid sequence: CASSLVPAGEQETQYF. The V and J genes are TRBV5-1 and TRBJ2-5; 7 bases are shared with TRBD2. The V gene's germline CDR1 is SGHRS and CDR2 YFSETQ. With V trimmed by 0 bases and J by 2 bases, 7 bases remained unmatched. The CDR3 runs 16 residues.